This T cell receptor (beta chain) was identified in a study of T cell repertoires in cytomegalovirus infection. CDR1 and CDR2 (germline): SGHRS, YFSETQ. The V end was cut by 0 bases, the J end by 1 base, with 12 bases between. CDR3 length: 16 amino acids. This clonotype appeared many times. Its antigen is not known. Study-wide results and caveats: Ex vivo, HLA-C-restricted CMV-specific TCR beta clonotypes prevailed over the rest of the response.

From the reads, TCRdb called clonotypes with MiXCR, one entry per CDR3 protein. The sample has 490,000 or so distinct CDR3 sequences; around 11% are singletons. The sequence came from a human donor in good health (CMV status not recorded). Some clones in this sample may be carry-over from other donors' samples. The chain carries TRBV5-1 and TRBJ2-3, with D perhaps TRBD1 or TRBD2 (6 bases each). Material: PBMCs. The CDR3 here is CASSLEGGAGTDTQYF. In DNA form, the CDR3 reads TGCGCCAGCAGCTTGGAGGGGGGAGCTGGCACAGATACGCAGTATTTT.